A selection of T cell receptor beta chains follows, all from one sample in a study of cytomegalovirus exposure and HLA in healthy donors. TCRdb's table, derived via immunoSEQ multiplex PCR, lists solely in-frame clones and lacks some. Among about 87,000 clones, less than 80% were seen once, and the ten largest hold about 20%. Sequencing was performed on PBMCs. These receptors were taken from a man between 25 and 39 years old in good health and CMV-seropositive. CDR3s include the opening cysteine and the closing phenylalanine or tryptophan. D genes are given only for firm matches. Only some rows state a clone size, as once, few, many or a class for expanded clones.

v_gene	d_gene	j_gene	abundance	CDR3aa	CDR3nt
TRBV9	TRBD1	TRBJ1-5	NA	CASSVGDRRDQPQHF	TGTGCCAGCAGCGTAGGGGACAGAAGGGATCAGCCCCAGCATTTT
TRBV9	NA	TRBJ2-7	NA	CASSSPIGDIPPYEQYF	TGTGCCAGCAGCTCCCCCATCGGGGACATCCCTCCCTACGAGCAGTACTTC
TRBV28	TRBD1	TRBJ1-5	NA	CASSFRTGIFQPQHF	TGTGCCAGCAGTTTCAGGACAGGTATCTTCCAGCCCCAGCATTTT
TRBV5-6	NA	TRBJ1-5	NA	CASSLAAGSNQPQHF	TGTGCCAGCAGCTTGGCGGCGGGTAGCAATCAGCCCCAGCATTTT
TRBV13	NA	TRBJ2-1	few	CASSFDRRHYNEQFF	TGTGCCAGCAGCTTTGACAGGCGGCATTACAATGAGCAGTTCTTC
TRBV29-1	NA	TRBJ1-6	NA	CSARIPGRRGSPLHF	TGCAGCGCTCGAATCCCGGGACGGAGGGGTTCACCCCTCCACTTT
TRBV4-2	TRBD2	TRBJ2-3	NA	CASSQRTTSGFTDTQYF	TGTGCCAGCAGCCAACGAACCACTAGCGGATTCACAGATACGCAGTATTTT
TRBV5-4	TRBD1	TRBJ1-1	NA	CASSWDRGNTEAFF	TGTGCCAGCAGCTGGGACAGGGGCAACACTGAAGCTTTCTTT
TRBV9	TRBD2	TRBJ2-7	once	CASSVGGGLPYEQYF	TGTGCCAGCAGCGTTGGCGGGGGGCTCCCCTACGAGCAGTACTTC
TRBV9	NA	TRBJ1-5	NA	CASSVRVKPQHF	TGTGCCAGCAGCGTCAGGGTTAAGCCCCAGCATTTT
TRBV7-2	NA	TRBJ1-2	NA	CASSLNADSYYGYTF	TGTGCCAGCAGCCTCAACGCGGACAGTTACTATGGCTACACCTTC
TRBV2	TRBD2	TRBJ2-2	NA	CASSGLAGGQVGELFF	TGTGCCAGCAGTGGACTAGCGGGGGGGCAGGTCGGGGAGCTGTTTTTT
TRBV5-1	TRBD2	TRBJ2-7	NA	CASSLAGDKGEQYF	TGCGCCAGCAGCTTAGCGGGAGACAAAGGGGAGCAGTACTTC
TRBV29-1	TRBD2	TRBJ2-3	NA	CSVGLAGSTDTQYF	TGCAGCGTTGGACTAGCGGGTTCTACAGATACGCAGTATTTT
TRBV2	TRBD1	TRBJ2-7	few	CASRGDSQGIKYF	TGTGCCAGCAGAGGGGACAGTCAGGGGATTAAGTACTTC
TRBV5-1	TRBD1	TRBJ1-2	NA	CASSLQGADGYTF	TGCGCCAGCAGCTTGCAGGGGGCGGATGGCTACACCTTC
TRBV2	TRBD1	TRBJ1-1	few	CASSIQGGNTEAFF	TGTGCCAGCAGTATACAGGGGGGGAACACTGAAGCTTTCTTT
TRBV5-1	TRBD1	TRBJ2-7	NA	CASSSGQGAYYEQYF	TGCGCCAGCAGCTCGGGACAGGGGGCCTACTACGAGCAGTACTTC
TRBV6-5	TRBD1	TRBJ1-5	NA	CASSYLQGDQPQNF	TGTGCCAGCAGTTACTTACAGGGGGATCAGCCCCAGAATTTT
TRBV2	NA	TRBJ1-1	NA	CASSPTDFKAFF	TGTGCCAGCAGTCCGACAGACTTCAAAGCTTTCTTT
TRBV28	TRBD1	TRBJ2-2	NA	CASSRDRSNTGELFF	TGTGCCAGCAGTAGGGACAGATCGAACACCGGGGAGCTGTTTTTT
TRBV15	TRBD2	TRBJ2-3	NA	CATSPSPVAGRTDTQYF	TGTGCCACCAGCCCATCCCCGGTAGCGGGACGCACAGATACGCAGTATTTT
TRBV5-1	NA	TRBJ2-7	NA	CASSPLGRGSYEQYF	TGCGCCAGCAGCCCATTGGGCAGGGGATCCTACGAGCAGTACTTC
TRBV20-1	NA	TRBJ2-5	NA	CSARDAETQYF	TGCAGTGCTAGAGATGCGGAGACCCAGTACTTC
TRBV5-1	TRBD1	TRBJ1-2	few	CASSLEGTVSGYTF	TGCGCCAGCAGCTTGGAAGGGACAGTTTCGGGCTACACCTTC
TRBV5-4	TRBD1	TRBJ2-5	NA	CASRTGRDTQYF	TGTGCCAGCCGGACAGGTCGGGACACCCAGTACTTC
TRBV27	NA	TRBJ1-1	NA	CASSYGAVKTEAFF	TGTGCCAGCAGTTATGGGGCGGTGAAAACTGAAGCTTTCTTT
TRBV5-6	TRBD2	TRBJ2-3	once	CASSVRLAGTGRADTQYF	TGTGCCAGCAGCGTCCGGCTTGCTGGGACGGGGAGGGCAGATACGCAGTATTTT
TRBV2	NA	TRBJ1-1	NA	CASSEDGRVTEAFF	TGTGCCAGCAGTGAAGACGGCAGGGTCACTGAAGCTTTCTTT
TRBV7-8	NA	TRBJ1-4	NA	CASSPRTRSSSNEKLFF	TGTGCCAGCAGCCCCCGGACTCGCAGTTCATCTAATGAAAAACTGTTTTTT
TRBV5-6	TRBD1	TRBJ1-5	once	CASSLPRDRGLENQPQHF	TGTGCCAGCAGCTTGCCTCGGGACAGGGGGCTTGAGAATCAGCCCCAGCATTTT
TRBV19	NA	TRBJ1-5	once	CASSPGVRQPQHF	TGTGCCAGTAGCCCAGGGGTTCGTCAGCCCCAGCATTTT
TRBV5-1	NA	TRBJ2-1	NA	CASSLDRGHEQFF	TGCGCCAGCAGCTTGGATAGGGGTCATGAGCAGTTCTTC
TRBV6-5	TRBD1	TRBJ1-1	few	CASSYSGQGDTEAFF	TGTGCCAGCAGTTACTCGGGACAGGGGGACACTGAAGCTTTCTTT
TRBV27	NA	TRBJ2-1	NA	CASTASGGDEQFF	TGTGCCAGCACCGCATCAGGAGGCGATGAGCAGTTCTTC
TRBV5-1	TRBD2	TRBJ2-1	NA	CASSLAVASGNNEQFF	TGCGCCAGCAGCTTGGCAGTGGCTAGCGGCAACAATGAGCAGTTCTTC
TRBV19	NA	TRBJ2-5	NA	CASSNRGDRQETQYF	TGTGCCAGTAGTAATAGGGGTGACAGGCAAGAGACCCAGTACTTC
TRBV29-1	NA	TRBJ2-7	NA	CSVGDIYYEQYF	TGCAGCGTTGGGGACATCTACTACGAGCAGTACTTC
TRBV27	NA	TRBJ2-5	NA	CASSFERTQETQYF	TGTGCCAGCAGTTTTGAGCGGACGCAAGAGACCCAGTACTTC
TRBV19	TRBD1	TRBJ1-2	few	CASNLWTGDYGYTF	TGTGCCAGTAACCTCTGGACAGGGGACTATGGCTACACCTTC
TRBV6-6	NA	TRBJ2-7	NA	CASRPGVAREQYF	TGTGCCAGCAGACCGGGGGTAGCGAGGGAGCAGTACTTC
TRBV6-6	TRBD1	TRBJ2-7	once	CASNKDRGPYEQYF	TGTGCCAGCAACAAAGACAGGGGGCCTTACGAGCAGTACTTC
TRBV10-3	NA	TRBJ1-3	NA	CASTGPTSSGNTIYF	TGTGCCTCCACTGGGCCAACCTCCTCTGGAAACACCATATATTTT
TRBV18	TRBD1	TRBJ2-5	NA	CASSQQGIQETQYF	TGTGCCAGCTCGCAACAGGGGATACAAGAGACCCAGTACTTC
TRBV19	NA	TRBJ2-7	few	CASSIINSYEQYF	TGTGCCAGTAGTATAATCAACAGCTACGAGCAGTACTTC
TRBV7-8	TRBD1	TRBJ1-5	NA	CASSRTGGSNQPQHF	TGTGCCAGCAGCCGAACAGGGGGGAGCAATCAGCCCCAGCATTTT
TRBV9	NA	TRBJ1-5	NA	CASSVEDRYQPQHF	TGTGCCAGCAGCGTAGAGGACAGATATCAGCCCCAGCATTTT
TRBV4-1	TRBD1	TRBJ1-5	NA	CASSQDGQGSQPQHF	TGCGCCAGCAGCCAAGACGGACAGGGTTCTCAGCCCCAGCATTTT
TRBV6-6	TRBD1	TRBJ1-1	NA	CASTDRLNEAFF	TGTGCCAGCACGGACAGGCTGAACGAAGCTTTCTTT
TRBV5-1	NA	TRBJ1-4	NA	CASSLGDSNEKLFF	TGCGCCAGCAGCTTGGGCGACTCTAATGAAAAACTGTTTTTT
TRBV9	NA	TRBJ1-3	once	CASSVLSGAGNTIYF	TGTGCCAGCAGCGTGCTAAGCGGGGCTGGAAACACCATATATTTT
TRBV2	TRBD2	TRBJ2-1	NA	CASSELAGGFNEQFF	TGTGCCAGCAGTGAACTAGCGGGAGGGTTCAATGAGCAGTTCTTC
TRBV4-2	TRBD1	TRBJ1-3	NA	CASRVRTGDFSGNTIYF	TGTGCCAGCAGGGTGAGGACAGGGGACTTCTCTGGAAACACCATATATTTT